This T cell receptor beta chain is drawn from a study of T cells in Graves' hyperthyroidism and ophthalmopathy. A note on this clonotype: Its antigen is unidentified. Compared with germline, one end of the junction differs, possibly owing to a read error.

Study outcomes and limitations: Most expanded thyroid clonotypes above 0.001 recurred in blood. It was a median about 6.5 months before onset that the model predicted ophthalmopathy. Stable hyperthyroidism was told apart from ophthalmopathy by a model built on 13 V-J features.

CDR1 is SGHRS, CDR2 YFSETQ, per germline. The CDR3 consists of 14 residues. RNA transcripts gave rise to amplified TCR beta CDR3 regions. HTBI primers drove first-round RT-PCR of the TCR CDR3. Each CDR3 protein is one row after TCRdb ran MiXCR on the multiplex PCR reads. Here the sample spans approximately 210,000 distinct CDR3 sequences, 17% being singletons. This receptor was obtained from a man aged 45 to 65 with Graves' hyperthyroidism. This rearrangement joins TRBV5-1 to TRBJ2-5, with D perhaps TRBD2 (5 bases). The sample comprised blood. The CDR3 coding sequence is TGCGCCAGCACCTTGGTAGGCGGGCCAGAGACCCAGTACTTC. Translated, it gives CASTLVGGPETQYF.